This T cell receptor beta chain is drawn from a study of cytomegalovirus exposure and HLA in healthy donors. V lost 6 bases and J 0 bases, leaving 9 bases between the germline ends. This CDR3 is built from 15 residues. The germline gives CDR1 LNHDA, CDR2 SQIVND (reference sequence). Primers for the PCR totalled 60 Vbeta and 13 Jbeta. Profiled with immunoSEQ multiplex PCR; TCRdb holds only in-frame clones, not every one. The sample holds about 200,000 clones. The sequence derives from a girl aged 2 to 9 in good health and CMV-seropositive. The genes are TRBV19 and TRBJ2-6; D is perhaps TRBD1 (5 bases). The sample consisted of PBMCs. CDR3 region: CASRDSYSGANVLTF. CDR3 nucleotide sequence: TGTGCCAGTAGAGACAGCTACTCTGGGGCCAACGTCCTGACTTTC.